The clone carrying this TCR beta chain occurred once. What it recognizes is unknown. The data were obtained in a study of cytomegalovirus exposure and HLA in healthy donors. General study findings and limits: Cytomegalovirus association was listed for 164 TCR beta chains. HLA allele associations emerged for 16,951 TCR beta sequences in a later analysis, at 0.05 false discovery rate. Later analysis associated a missense DCLRE1C variant with TCR beta V- and J-gene trimming. An apparent linkage of common viral pathogens to several of the most significant clusters emerged in a later analysis.

The PCR had 60 Vbeta and 13 Jbeta primers. The method was immunoSEQ multiplex PCR; TCRdb's version includes in-frame clones alone and lacks a portion of them. The profile shows 160,000 or so clones, 65% to 80% of them singletons. This CDR3 is 16 amino acids long. Trimming took off 7 bases at V and 4 bases at J, with 22 bases between the two ends. CDR1 and CDR2 from the germline V gene are MDHEN and SYDVKM. The chain joins TRBV28 to TRBJ1-2; maybe TRBD1 (6 bases). The TCR sequence derives from a man aged 18 to 29 in good health and CMV-seropositive. Sequenced input: PBMCs. CDR3 nucleotide sequence: TGTGCCAGCACCAGGGGCGACGAAGGGCCCATCTATGGCTACACCTTC. Protein: CASTRGDEGPIYGYTF.